These T cell receptor beta chains were read from a single sample in a study of blood T cell repertoires in COVID-19. Produced via immunoSEQ multiplex PCR; TCRdb's table is partial and in-frame only. This table holds about 180,000 clones, about 91% found once. The specimen was peripheral blood. Receptor source: a woman under 40 with acute or convalescent COVID-19. The CDR3 runs from the conserved cysteine through the conserved F or W.

V	J	CDR3
TRBV28	TRBJ1-5	CASSLVGQEQPQHF
TRBV12-5	TRBJ1-2	CASGSTPGGGEIYGYTF
TRBV19	TRBJ1-4	CASSRDREKLFF
TRBV5-4	TRBJ2-7	CASSSSGRAGEQYF
TRBV27	TRBJ2-7	CASWTSGSYEQYF
TRBV2	TRBJ1-5	CASSVSTANNQPQHF
TRBV5-4	TRBJ2-4	CASSLGWERDIQYF
TRBV5-1	TRBJ1-1	CASSYVSRGTEAFF
TRBV3-1/TRBV3-2	TRBJ1-6	CASSSSDRGISPLHF
TRBV6-1	TRBJ1-6	CASSEIWYSNSPLHF
TRBV3-1/TRBV3-2	TRBJ1-1	CASSQRPQGEAFF
TRBV28	TRBJ1-6	CASSSSTGTDSPLHF
TRBV11-2	TRBJ2-1	CASSSELAGGNEQFF
TRBV7-9	TRBJ2-2	CASSFNPGGFTGELFF
TRBV5-6	TRBJ2-5	CASSRLTSGRARWETQYF
TRBV5-1	TRBJ2-1	CASSSQGGRYNEQFF
TRBV29-1	TRBJ1-1	CSVHLQDPRRSTEAFF
TRBV5-1	TRBJ2-7	CASSLDGRTYEQYF
TRBV28	TRBJ2-3	CASMRWGEDTQYF
TRBV20-1	TRBJ1-2	CSAQGHSGYTF
TRBV2	TRBJ2-5	CASSPRREGLGYMVETQYF
TRBV2	TRBJ2-3	CASSALGRGTADTQYF
TRBV9	TRBJ2-5	CASGRGETQYF
TRBV19	TRBJ1-6	CASSIWAEPNSPLHF
TRBV3-1/TRBV3-2	TRBJ1-1	CASSQGRGQNTEAFF
TRBV13	TRBJ1-1	CASSSQGALEAFF
TRBV6-6	TRBJ1-5	CASSSDRSYQPQHF
TRBV6-5	TRBJ1-5	CASSHGVHQPQHF
TRBV7-4	TRBJ2-3	CASSSRDNPTDTQYF
TRBV28	TRBJ2-2	CASNLGPGELFF
TRBV28	TRBJ1-1	CASSLWDRGGTEAFF
TRBV11-2	TRBJ2-1	CASRKAGSSYNEQFF
TRBV9	TRBJ1-5	CASSATAGAGQPQHF
TRBV9	TRBJ2-2	CASSGGTNTGELFF
TRBV7-8	TRBJ2-3	CASSFSWGENADTQYF
TRBV3-1/TRBV3-2	TRBJ2-7	CASSPSGRADYEQYF
TRBV18	TRBJ2-1	CASSLINEQFF
TRBV19	TRBJ1-1	CASSITEAFF
TRBV12-3/TRBV12-4	TRBJ1-2	CASRRGDGYTF
TRBV29-1	TRBJ2-7	CSVVPLRGNTGGRFYEQYF
TRBV19	TRBJ2-1	CASMQGLYNEQFF